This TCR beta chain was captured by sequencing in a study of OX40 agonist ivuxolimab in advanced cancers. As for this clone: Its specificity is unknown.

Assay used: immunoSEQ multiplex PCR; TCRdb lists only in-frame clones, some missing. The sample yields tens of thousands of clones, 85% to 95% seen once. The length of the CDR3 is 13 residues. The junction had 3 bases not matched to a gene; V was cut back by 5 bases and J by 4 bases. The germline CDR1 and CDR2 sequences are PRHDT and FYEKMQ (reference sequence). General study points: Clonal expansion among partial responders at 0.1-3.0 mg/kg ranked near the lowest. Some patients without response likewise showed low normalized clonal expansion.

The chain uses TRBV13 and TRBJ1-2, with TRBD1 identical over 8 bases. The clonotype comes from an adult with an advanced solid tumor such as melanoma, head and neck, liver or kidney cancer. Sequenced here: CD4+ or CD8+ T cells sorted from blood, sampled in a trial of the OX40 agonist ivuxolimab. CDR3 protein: CASSVGQGYGYTF. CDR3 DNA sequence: TGTGCCAGCAGCGTTGGACAGGGCTATGGCTACACCTTC.